This T cell receptor beta chain was obtained from a study of cytomegalovirus exposure and HLA in healthy donors. Study-wide results and caveats: The study labeled approximately 150 TCR beta chains cytomegalovirus-associated.

This clone was detected once. The antigen remains unidentified. The PCR made use of 60 Vbeta and 13 Jbeta primers. Only in-frame clones appear in the TCRdb table, and some are missing; sequencing was by immunoSEQ multiplex PCR. Of over 110,000 clones in the sample, approximately 84% were seen once. CDR1 SEHNR and CDR2 FQNEAQ come from the germline V gene (reference sequence). The length of the CDR3 is 14 residues. The origin of this receptor is a woman aged 60-75 years in good health and CMV-seropositive. This chain links TRBV7-9 with TRBJ2-1; the D is unclear. The source material was PBMCs. The CDR3 here is CSGRSSGSYNEQFF. CDR3 in DNA: TGTTCCGGCAGATCGTCCGGGTCCTACAATGAGCAGTTCTTC.